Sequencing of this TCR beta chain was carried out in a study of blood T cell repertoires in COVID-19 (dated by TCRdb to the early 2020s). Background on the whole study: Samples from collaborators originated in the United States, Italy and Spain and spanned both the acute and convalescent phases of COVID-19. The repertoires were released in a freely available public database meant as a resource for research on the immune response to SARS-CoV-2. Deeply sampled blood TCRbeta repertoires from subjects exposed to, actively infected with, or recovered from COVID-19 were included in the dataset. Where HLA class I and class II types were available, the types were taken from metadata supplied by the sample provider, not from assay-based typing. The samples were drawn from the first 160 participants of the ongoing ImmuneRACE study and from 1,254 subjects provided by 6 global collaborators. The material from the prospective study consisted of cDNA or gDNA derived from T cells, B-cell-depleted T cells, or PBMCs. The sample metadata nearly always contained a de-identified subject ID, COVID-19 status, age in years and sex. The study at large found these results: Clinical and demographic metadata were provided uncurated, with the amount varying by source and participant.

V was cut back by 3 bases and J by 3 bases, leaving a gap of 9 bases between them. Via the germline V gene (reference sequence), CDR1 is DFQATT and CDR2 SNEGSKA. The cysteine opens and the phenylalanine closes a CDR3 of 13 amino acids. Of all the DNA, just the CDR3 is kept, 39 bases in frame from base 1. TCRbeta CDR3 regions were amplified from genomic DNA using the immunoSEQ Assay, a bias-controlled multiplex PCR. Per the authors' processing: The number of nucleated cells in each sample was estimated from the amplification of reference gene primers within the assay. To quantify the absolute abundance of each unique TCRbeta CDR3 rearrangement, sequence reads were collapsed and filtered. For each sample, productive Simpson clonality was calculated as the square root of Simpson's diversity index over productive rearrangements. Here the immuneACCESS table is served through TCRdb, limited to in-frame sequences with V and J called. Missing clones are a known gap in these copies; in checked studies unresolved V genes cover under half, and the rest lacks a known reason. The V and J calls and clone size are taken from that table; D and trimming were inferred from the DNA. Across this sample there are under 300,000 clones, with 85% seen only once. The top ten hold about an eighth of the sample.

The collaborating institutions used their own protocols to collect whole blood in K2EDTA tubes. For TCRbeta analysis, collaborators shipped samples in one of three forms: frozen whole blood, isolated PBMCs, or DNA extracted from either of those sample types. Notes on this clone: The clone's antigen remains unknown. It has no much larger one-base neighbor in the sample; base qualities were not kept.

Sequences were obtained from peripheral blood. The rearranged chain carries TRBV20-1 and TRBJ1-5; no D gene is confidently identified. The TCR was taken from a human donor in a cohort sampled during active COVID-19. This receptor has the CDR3 CSASSGVNQPQHF. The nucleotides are TGCAGTGCTAGTTCCGGAGTCAATCAGCCCCAGCATTTT.